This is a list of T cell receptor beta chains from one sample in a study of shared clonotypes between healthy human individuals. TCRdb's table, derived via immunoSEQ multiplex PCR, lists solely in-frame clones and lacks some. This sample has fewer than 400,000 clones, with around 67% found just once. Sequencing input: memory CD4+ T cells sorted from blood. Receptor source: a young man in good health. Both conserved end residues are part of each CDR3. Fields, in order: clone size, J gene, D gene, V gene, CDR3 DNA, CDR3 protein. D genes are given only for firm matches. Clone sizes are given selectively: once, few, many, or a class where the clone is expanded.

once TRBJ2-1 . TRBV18 TGTGCCAGCTCACCCCTAGACCTAGATTTTGGTGAGCAGTTCTTC CASSPLDLDFGEQFF
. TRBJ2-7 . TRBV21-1 TGTGCCATCACGGGGACTAGCGGGAGGGCCGATGAGGAGCAGTACTTC CAITGTSGRADEEQYF
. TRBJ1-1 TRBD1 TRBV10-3 TGTGCCATCAGTGCATCAGGGGGGACTGAAGCTTTCTTT CAISASGGTEAFF
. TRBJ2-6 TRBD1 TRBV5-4 TGTGCCAGCAGGGACAGGGAACTTGGGGCCAACGTCCTGACTTTC CASRDRELGANVLTF
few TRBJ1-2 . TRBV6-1 TGTGCCAGCAGTGAATTCCAGAACTATGGCTACACCTTC CASSEFQNYGYTF
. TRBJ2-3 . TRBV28 TGTGCCAGCGGGGGCGGCACAGATACGCAGTATTTT CASGGGTDTQYF
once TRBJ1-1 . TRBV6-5 TGTGCCATCAGGACGGACATCCTGAACACTGAAGCTTTCTTT CAIRTDILNTEAFF
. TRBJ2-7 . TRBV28 TGTGCCAGCAGTTTCGCAAGGCCCCGTTCCTACGAGCAGTACTTC CASSFARPRSYEQYF
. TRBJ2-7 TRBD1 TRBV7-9 TGTGCCAGCAGCTTAGCGGGACAGGGGCGTACCTACGAGCAGTACTTC CASSLAGQGRTYEQYF
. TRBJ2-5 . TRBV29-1 TGCAGCGTGGCACGTGGGGGGGCCGTTGAGACCCAGTACTTC CSVARGGAVETQYF
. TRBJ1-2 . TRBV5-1 TGCGCCAGCAGCCCCGAAGGAGGGATCGGTGGCTACACCTTC CASSPEGGIGGYTF
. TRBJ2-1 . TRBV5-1 TGCGCCAGCAGCTTGCATAGGGGAGGCGAGCAGTTCTTC CASSLHRGGEQFF
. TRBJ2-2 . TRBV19 TGTGCCAGTAGTGTCAGCCTGGGCACCGGGGAGCTGTTTTTT CASSVSLGTGELFF
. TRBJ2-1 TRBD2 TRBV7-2 TGTGCCAGCAGCTTAGACGTCCAGCGGGGTTCCTACAATGAGCAGTTCTTC CASSLDVQRGSYNEQFF
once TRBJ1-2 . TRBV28 TGTGCCAGCACGGCCATTAACTATGGCTACACCTTC CASTAINYGYTF
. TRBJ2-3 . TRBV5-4 TGTGCCAGCAGCTTGAGCGTTAGCGAGACAGATACGCAGTATTTT CASSLSVSETDTQYF
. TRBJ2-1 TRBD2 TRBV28 TGTGCCAGCAGTTCGGGAGGGATTATAGGGAATGAGCAGTTCTTC CASSSGGIIGNEQFF
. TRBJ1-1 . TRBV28 TGTGCCAGCAGTAGTCTCCGGAACACTGAAGCTTTCTTT CASSSLRNTEAFF
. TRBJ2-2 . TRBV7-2 TGTGCCAGCAGCTTAGTTCGGGAAGTAACCGGGGAGCTGTTTTTT CASSLVREVTGELFF
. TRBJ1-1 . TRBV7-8 TGTGCCAGCAGCTTCGGCAGCGAGGGGACTGAAGCTTTCTTT CASSFGSEGTEAFF
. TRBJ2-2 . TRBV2 TGTGCCAGCAGTGAAGCGCCCTGGGGAGCCACCGGGGAGCTGTTTTTT CASSEAPWGATGELFF
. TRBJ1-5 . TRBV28 TGTGCCCGCGGAGGGGCCGTAATTAAGCCCCAGCATTTT CARGGAVIKPQHF
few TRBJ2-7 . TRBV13 TGTGCCAGCAGCTTTTTCGGTCCGAGCTCCTACGAGCAGTACTTC CASSFFGPSSYEQYF
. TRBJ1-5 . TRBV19 TGTGCCAGTAGTATAGAGAATTTGGGTTGGCAGCCCCAGCATTTT CASSIENLGWQPQHF
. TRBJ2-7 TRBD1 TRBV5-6 TGTGCCAGCAGCTTCGGGACAGGGGCTTCCGGTTACGAGCAGTACTTC CASSFGTGASGYEQYF
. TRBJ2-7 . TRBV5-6 TGTGCCAGCAGCACATTCGGGACATCAAGCTCCTACGAGCAGTACTTC CASSTFGTSSSYEQYF
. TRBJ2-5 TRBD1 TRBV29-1 TGCAGCGTTGAAGATCGGGGACAGGGAGACTTC CSVEDRGQGDF
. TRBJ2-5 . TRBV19 TGTGCCTCTTCCTCGGGACCCCACCAAGAGACCCAGTACTTC CASSSGPHQETQYF
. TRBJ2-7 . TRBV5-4 TGTGCCAGCAGCTTCTGGCAGGGCTACGAGCAGTACTTC CASSFWQGYEQYF
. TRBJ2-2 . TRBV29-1 TGCAGCGTCCGGACGGGGATTAAGCCCGGGGAGCTGTTTTTT CSVRTGIKPGELFF
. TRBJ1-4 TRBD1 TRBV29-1 TGCAGCGTTATCACAGGGGGCAATGAAAAACTGTTTTTT CSVITGGNEKLFF
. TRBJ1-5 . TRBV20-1 TGCAGTGAGAATAGGCCCCAGCATTTT CSENRPQHF
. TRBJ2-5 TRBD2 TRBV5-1 TGCGCCAGCCGGCAGACTAGCGGGTCCCCGCTACCGTACTTC CASRQTSGSPLPYF
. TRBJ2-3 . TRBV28 TGTGCCAGCAGCCCTCCCGGCACAGATACGCAGTATTTT CASSPPGTDTQYF
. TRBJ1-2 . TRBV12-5 TGTGCTAGTGGGACTGGGTTGAAGGTTGGCGGCTACACCTTC CASGTGLKVGGYTF
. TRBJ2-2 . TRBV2 TGTGCCAGCAGAGGGTTAAAGAACACCGGGGAGCTGTTTTTT CASRGLKNTGELFF
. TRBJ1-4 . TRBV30 TGTGCCTGGAGTGTAGGTACGTCCCAGGAAAAACTGTTTTTT CAWSVGTSQEKLFF
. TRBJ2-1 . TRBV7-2 TGTGCCAGCAGCCCCCGGCCCTCCTACAATGAGCAGTTCTTC CASSPRPSYNEQFF
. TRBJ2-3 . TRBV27 TGTGCCAGCAGTTACCCTTGGGATACGCAGTATTTT CASSYPWDTQYF
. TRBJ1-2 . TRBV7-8 TGTGCCAGCAGCTTCGGGACCTCCTATGGCTACACCTTC CASSFGTSYGYTF
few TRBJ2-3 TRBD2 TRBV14 TGTGCAAGCACGGGGGGACTAGCGGGCACAGATACGCAGTATTTT CASTGGLAGTDTQYF